One and the same sample provided the 5 T cell receptor beta chains below, sequenced in a study of T cells in Graves' hyperthyroidism and ophthalmopathy. Regions amplified from RNA transcripts were the TCR beta CDR3 regions. First-round RT-PCR targeting the TCR CDR3 was performed with the HTBI primer set. MiXCR, applied by TCRdb to the multiplex PCR reads, yields one record per CDR3 protein. The data contain approximately 740,000 distinct CDR3 sequences, about 14% of them singletons. Sequenced input: blood. The source of these receptors is a woman between 18 and 30 years old with Graves' hyperthyroidism.

The CDR3 is CASSVGNSGTYEQYF. The CDR3 DNA reads as TGTGCCAGCAGCGTCGGAAATAGCGGGACCTACGAGCAGTACTTC. The J gene is TRBJ2-7, the V gene TRBV9; TRBD2 agrees at 8 bases. The CDR3 extends over 15 amino acids. The ends lost 2 bases at V and 2 bases at J; junction bases unmatched: 6. The germline V gene encodes CDR1 SGDLS and CDR2 YYNGEE.

The chain uses TRBV7-9 and TRBJ1-2; unclear D gene. The CDR3 contains 15 residues. Trimming pared 3 bases from V and 0 bases from J, leaving 11 bases between. Germline values: CDR1 SEHNR, CDR2 FQNEAQ (reference sequence). The CDR3 bases are TGTGCCAGCAGCTTTATGGCTGTCTCTAACTATGGCTACACCTTC. It specifies CASSFMAVSNYGYTF. The full variable domain, its missing parts supplied by reference TRBV7-9 and TRBJ1-2, is DTGVSQNPRHKITKRGQNVTFRCDPISEHNRLYWYRQTLGQGPEFLTYFQNEAQLEKSRLLSDRFSAERPKGSFSTLEIQRTEQGDSAMYLCASSFMAVSNYGYTFGSGTRLTVV.

In regard to this clonotype: A much larger clonotype is one base distant, so this may be a read error. This chain connects TRBV6-9 to TRBJ2-2; D not resolved. Between the trimmed V and J ends, which lost 3 bases and 0 bases, there was a span of 5 bases. Germline V gene sequence: CDR1 MNHGY, CDR2 SVAAGI. This CDR3 has 14 amino acids. This chain's CDR3 is CASSYGANTGELFF. The CDR3 bases are TGTGCCAGCAGTTACGGAGCGAACACCGGGGAGCTGTTTTTT.

This clonotype came up a few times. This chain joins TRBV12-3 or TRBV12-4 and TRBJ2-5, with D tentatively TRBD1 or TRBD2 (5 bases each). The CDR3 is 15 amino acids. Trimming took 1 base from V and 2 from J, leaving 11 bases between them. CDR3 in amino acids: CASSLGGVGQETQYF. CDR3 in DNA: TGTGCCAGCAGTTTAGGAGGGGTGGGGCAAGAGACCCAGTACTTC.

This clonotype came up many times. This rearrangement joins TRBV2 to TRBJ1-2, with 7 bases that match TRBD1. The CDR3 totals 15 residues. Germline V CDR1 and CDR2: SNHLY, FYNNEI. J was trimmed by 8 bases and V by 7 bases; bases with no gene match: 16. The CDR3 reads CASKRGTVSLEGYTF. As DNA, the CDR3 is TGTGCCAGCAAACGAGGGACAGTCAGCCTGGAGGGCTACACCTTC.